This record covers a single T cell receptor beta chain. Its cognate antigen is unknown. Looked up from germline, CDR1 is SNHLY and CDR2 is FYNNEI. The ends lost 6 bases at V and 6 bases at J; junction bases unmatched: 7. The CDR3 is 13 amino acids. This sample is part of a study of graft-versus-host responses after intestinal transplantation. Repertoires were generated with immunoSEQ multiplex PCR, while TCRdb's copy carries only in-frame clones and drops some. Among about 89,000 clones, 75% to 95% were seen once, and the ten largest hold nearly 0.1%. Sample: unstimulated CD4+ T cells sorted from spleen or lymph node cells, taken before intestinal transplant. The clonotype comes from a human donor who received an intestinal transplant. The chain joins TRBV2 to TRBJ1-1; 7 nucleotides line up with TRBD1. Here the CDR3 DNA reads TGTGCCAGCAGGGCCCGGGACAGTGCTGAAGCTTTCTTT. Translating it yields CASRARDSAEAFF.